One and the same sample provided the 7 T cell receptor beta chains below, sequenced in a study of cytomegalovirus exposure and HLA in healthy donors. PCR amplification relied on 60 Vbeta primers (plus 13 Jbeta primers). Produced via immunoSEQ multiplex PCR; TCRdb's table is partial and in-frame only. The table lists tens of thousands of clones, over 60% of them singletons. Sequencing was carried out using PBMCs. Receptors were obtained from a woman aged 25 to 45 in good health and CMV-seronegative.

CDR3 loop: CASSDSSGTIEQYF. The CDR3 DNA reads TGTGCCAGCAGTGACTCTAGCGGGACAATCGAGCAGTACTTC. V gene TRBV2 combines with J gene TRBJ2-7; 9 nucleotides match TRBD2. This CDR3 region has 14 residues. Per germline, CDR1 SNHLY and CDR2 FYNNEI. The V and J ends lost 3 bases and 6 bases, in that order; junction bases with no gene match: 6.

V usage is TRBV5-1 and J usage is TRBJ2-5; possibly TRBD1 for D (6 bases). The V gene's germline CDR1 is SGHRS and CDR2 YFSETQ. The CDR3 runs 13 residues. V lost 4 bases to trimming and J lost 1 base, with 8 bases between them. CDR3 nucleotides: TGCGCCAGCAGCAGGGGGTTCCAAGAGACCCAGTACTTC. It encodes CASSRGFQETQYF.

The chain couples TRBV28 to TRBJ1-1, with a tentative D call TRBD1 (5 bases). The ends were cut back, 6 bases at V and 1 base at J, with 9 bases in the middle. The CDR3 is 13 amino acids. Germline CDR1 MDHEN, CDR2 SYDVKM. The CDR3 coding sequence is TGTGCCAGCAGGGTCGACAGGAACACTGAAGCTTTCTTT. Translating gives CASRVDRNTEAFF.

This clone was recorded once. The genes are TRBV4-1 and TRBJ2-7; maybe TRBD2 (6 bases). Germline CDR1 reads MGHRA; CDR2 reads YSYEKL. The CDR3 length is 14 residues. V dropped 0 bases and J dropped 7 bases, with 13 bases sitting between them. The DNA for the CDR3 is TGCGCCAGCAGCCAAGAAGGCAGGGAGGAAGAGCAGTACTTC. Its protein is CASSQEGREEEQYF.

CDR3 protein: CASSEQGNLLSYEQYF. CDR3 nucleotide sequence: TGTGCCAGCAGTGAACAGGGTAACCTACTCTCCTACGAGCAGTACTTC. The chain links TRBV6-1 to TRBJ2-7; a weak D match, TRBD1 (5 bases). Looked up from germline, CDR1 is MNHNS and CDR2 is SASEGT. This CDR3 has 16 amino acids. V lost 2 bases, J lost 0 bases, and 14 bases lay in between.

V gene TRBV29-1 combines with J gene TRBJ2-1; perhaps TRBD2 as D (6 bases). Germline CDR1 SQVTM, CDR2 ANQGSEA. The ends were cut back, 1 base at V and 4 bases at J, with 20 bases in the middle. This CDR3 is built from 17 residues. CDR3 sequence: CSVEATRGTRGYNEQFF. The CDR3 DNA sequence: TGCAGCGTTGAAGCGACTCGAGGGACGCGGGGTTACAATGAGCAGTTCTTC.

The chain links TRBV7-9 to TRBJ2-1, with 8 bases aligning to TRBD2. The CDR3 runs 13 residues. After removal of 3 bases from V and 6 bases from J, the junction contained 1 base not matched to a gene. The germline CDR1 and CDR2 sequences are SEHNR and FQNEAQ (reference sequence). The CDR3 protein is CASSLGTSNEQFF. The CDR3 bases are TGTGCCAGCAGCTTGGGGACTAGCAATGAGCAGTTCTTC.